The 28 T cell receptor beta chains reported below all come from one sample, sequenced in a study of blood T cell repertoires in COVID-19. The protocol was immunoSEQ multiplex PCR, while the TCRdb copy is restricted to in-frame clones and leaves out a portion. The sample records roughly 410,000 clones, about 87% being singletons. Sample: peripheral blood. The receptors shown here come from a woman aged 60-70 years with COVID-19, enrolled during active disease.

The gene calls are TRBV5-5 and TRBJ1-4; a weak D match, TRBD1 (5 bases). There are 15 residues in the CDR3. CDR1 and CDR2 (germline): SGHKS, YYEKEE (reference sequence). The V and J ends lost 4 bases and 2 bases respectively, with 12 bases between them. This chain's CDR3 is CASSLDPGTNEKLFF. CDR3 DNA sequence: TGTGCCAGCAGCCTGGACCCAGGGACTAATGAAAAACTGTTTTTT.

The rearrangement uses TRBV3-1 (or the pseudogene TRBV3-2) and TRBJ2-1; the match to TRBD2 covers 7 bases. Germline V gives CDR1 LGHDT, CDR2 YNNKEL (reference sequence). V trimming: 1 base; J trimming: 10 bases; junction bases outside the gene matches: 4. The CDR3 totals 13 residues. For the CDR3, the DNA is TGTGCCAGCAGCCAAGGAACCGGGGGGGAGCAGTTCTTC. It is translated as CASSQGTGGEQFF.

This clone was observed once. This sequence joins TRBV3-1 (or the pseudogene TRBV3-2) and TRBJ1-1, with TRBD1 matching over 9 bases. The length of the CDR3 is 13 residues. V gave up 1 base and J gave up 11 bases; unmatched junction bases: 5. The germline V gene encodes CDR1 LGHDT and CDR2 YNNKEL (reference sequence). CDR3 coding DNA: TGTGCCAGCAGCCAAGCGGACAGGGGACACGCTTTCTTT. Amino acid sequence: CASSQADRGHAFF.

The rearrangement links TRBV4-2 to TRBJ2-2; 13 nucleotides match TRBD2. Germline V gene sequence: CDR1 LGHNA, CDR2 YNFKEQ. The CDR3 is 16 amino acids. V lost 4 bases and J lost 5; bases outside the gene matches: 4. The CDR3 DNA reads TGTGCCAGCAGCCCCGGACTAGCGGGGGAAACCGGGGAGCTGTTTTTT. It encodes CASSPGLAGETGELFF.

The rearrangement uses TRBV7-3 and TRBJ2-1; 10 nucleotides align to TRBD2. The CDR3 contains 18 residues. After removal of 1 base from V and 6 bases from J, the junction contained 12 bases not matched to a gene. Germline V gene lookup returns CDR1 SGHTA and CDR2 FQGTGA. The CDR3 is CASSLKARASGGSNEQFF. The CDR3 DNA sequence: TGTGCCAGCAGCTTAAAGGCGAGGGCTAGCGGGGGTTCCAATGAGCAGTTCTTC. Supplemented by reference TRBV7-3 and TRBJ2-1, the full variable domain reads GAGVSQTPSNKVTEKGKYVELRCDPISGHTALYWYRQSLGQGPEFLIYFQGTGAADDSGLPNDRFFAVRPEGSVSTLKIQRTERGDSAVYLCASSLKARASGGSNEQFFGPGTRLTVL.

This rearrangement joins TRBV19 to TRBJ1-1; no clear D gene. Looked up from germline, CDR1 is LNHDA and CDR2 is SQIVND (reference sequence). Trimming stripped 7 bases from V and 7 bases from J, with 13 bases between. This CDR3 spans 12 amino acids. In DNA form, the CDR3 reads TGTGCCAGTACTGAGGAAACCAGTGAAGCTTTCTTT. This sequence encodes CASTEETSEAFF.

The chain recombines TRBV3-1 (or the pseudogene TRBV3-2) with TRBJ2-4; 7 nucleotides align to TRBD2. This CDR3 comprises 18 residues. V shed 5 bases and J 0 bases; nucleotides not matched to a gene: 13. In germline, CDR1 is LGHDT, CDR2 YNNKEL (reference sequence). CDR3 protein: CASSYGQAGLIAKNIQYF. In DNA, the CDR3 is TGTGCCAGCAGCTATGGACAAGCGGGGCTTATAGCCAAAAACATTCAGTACTTC.

The genes are TRBV28 and TRBJ1-1; 9 bases map to TRBD1. The CDR3 sequence is 15 residues long. CDR1 MDHEN and CDR2 SYDVKM come from the germline V gene. Germline trimming cut 8 bases from V and 4 bases from J; bases unmatched to any gene: 11. CDR3 amino acids: CASFNRGRLGTEAFF. CDR3 sequence (DNA): TGTGCCAGCTTTAACAGGGGGCGCCTGGGCACTGAAGCTTTCTTT.

This chain links TRBV11-2 with TRBJ2-7, with TRBD2 identical over 12 bases. Germline CDR1 is SGHAT and CDR2 is FQNNGV. The trim removed 1 base at V and 2 bases at J, leaving 3 bases unmatched. The CDR3 has 16 amino acids. The CDR3 spells CASSLGSSGGAYEQYF. The DNA for the CDR3 is TGTGCCAGCAGCTTAGGGTCTAGCGGGGGGGCCTACGAGCAGTACTTC. Together with reference TRBV11-2 and TRBJ2-7, the CDR3 gives the full variable domain: EAGVAQSPRYKIIEKRQSVAFWCNPISGHATLYWYQQILGQGPKLLIQFQNNGVVDDSQLPKDRFSAERLKGVDSTLKIQPAKLEDSAVYLCASSLGSSGGAYEQYFGPGTRLTVT.

V and J are TRBV27 and TRBJ2-7; no firm D call. The length of the CDR3 is 14 residues. CDR1 and CDR2 (germline): MNHEY, SMNVEV (reference sequence). Trimming removed 2 bases from V and 5 bases from J, with 13 bases in between. The chain's CDR3 is CASSLGQVVNEQYF. The CDR3 nucleotides read TGTGCCAGCAGTTTAGGGCAGGTAGTAAACGAGCAGTACTTC.

The V and J genes are TRBV21-1 and TRBJ1-1; the table gives TRBD1 as D, unverified against the DNA. TRBV21-1 is a listed pseudogene. There are 19 residues in the CDR3. In DNA form, the CDR3 reads TGTGCCAGCAGCATCCTAGATACAGGGTCTGAAGGCCCGAACACTGAAGCTTTCTTT. It yields the protein CASSILDTGSEGPNTEAFF.

The chain has TRBV5-1 and TRBJ2-2; no reliable D call. Germline CDR1 and CDR2: SGHRS and YFSETQ. The ends were cut back, 0 bases at V and 4 bases at J, with 4 bases in the middle. The CDR3 is 13 amino acids. The CDR3 DNA reads TGCGCCAGCAGCTTGGATCTCACCGGGGAGCTGTTTTTT. Amino acid sequence: CASSLDLTGELFF.

The rearrangement joins TRBV15 to TRBJ2-2, with 10 bases matching TRBD2. V lost 3 bases and J lost 3; bases outside the gene matches: 13. The CDR3 covers 19 residues. The germline CDR1 and CDR2 sequences are LNHNV and YYDKDF (reference sequence). CDR3 DNA sequence: TGTGCCACCAGCAGGGGCTGGAAGCGGGGGGGCCTAGACACCGGGGAGCTGTTTTTT. Its translation: CATSRGWKRGGLDTGELFF.

The J gene is TRBJ1-3, the V gene TRBV10-2, with TRBD1 identical over 8 bases. This CDR3 is built from 14 residues. Germline-derived CDR1 and CDR2 are WSHSY and SAAADI. V lost 7 bases, J lost 7 bases, and 9 bases stayed unmatched. CDR3 sequence: CASKPTGEGNTIYF. The DNA of the CDR3 is TGCGCCAGCAAGCCGACAGGGGAAGGGAACACCATATATTTT.

This clone has just one count. V is TRBV30 and J is TRBJ1-5, with a possible D match to TRBD1 (6 bases). Germline assignment: CDR1 GTSNPN and CDR2 SVGIG (reference sequence). Trimming shortened V by 3 bases and J by 3 bases, and 12 bases separated the two germline ends. The CDR3 totals 14 residues. CDR3 loop: CAWRRPGANQPQHF. Here the CDR3 DNA reads TGTGCCTGGAGACGTCCAGGGGCCAATCAGCCCCAGCATTTT.

This sequence joins TRBV28 and TRBJ1-3; D perhaps matches TRBD1 (5 bases). Germline loops: CDR1 MDHEN, CDR2 SYDVKM. The CDR3 length is 14 residues. V was pared by 2 bases and J by 0 bases, with 5 bases between. The CDR3 DNA follows: TGTGCCAGCAGTTTACAGGGCTCTGGAAACACCATATATTTT. It codes for CASSLQGSGNTIYF.

The rearrangement uses TRBV27 and TRBJ2-3, with no clear D. The V gene lost 2 bases and the J gene lost 3 bases, with 18 bases spanning the gap. The CDR3 has 17 residues. Germline V gene lookup returns CDR1 MNHEY and CDR2 SMNVEV (reference sequence). The CDR3 loop reads CASSLAVPGFGTDTQYF. CDR3 DNA sequence: TGTGCCAGCAGTTTAGCCGTTCCCGGATTCGGGACAGATACGCAGTATTTT.

The rearrangement joins TRBV5-1 to TRBJ1-1; D remains unclear. V lost 0 bases and J lost 0, with 12 bases in between. The CDR3 totals 16 residues. In germline, CDR1 is SGHRS, CDR2 YFSETQ. The CDR3: CASSLGPLLMNTEAFF. CDR3 DNA: TGCGCCAGCAGCTTGGGGCCTCTGCTTATGAACACTGAAGCTTTCTTT.

V usage is TRBV2 and J usage is TRBJ2-3; TRBD2 agrees at 8 bases. The length of the CDR3 is 15 residues. In germline, CDR1 is SNHLY, CDR2 FYNNEI. Trimming took 8 bases from V and 6 from J; bases not matched to a gene: 13. The chain's CDR3 is CASPGLSGGADTQYF. For the CDR3, the DNA is TGTGCCAGCCCCGGACTGTCGGGGGGGGCCGATACGCAGTATTTT. Complete variable domain (other parts from reference TRBV2 and TRBJ2-3): EPEVTQTPSHQVTQMGQEVILRCVPISNHLYFYWYRQILGQKVEFLVSFYNNEISEKSEIFDDQFSVERPDGSNFTLKIRSTKLEDSAMYFCASPGLSGGADTQYFGPGTRLTVL.

This chain links TRBV4-1 with TRBJ1-1, with a weak D call TRBD1 (6 bases). CDR1 MGHRA and CDR2 YSYEKL come from the germline V gene. The germline V and J ends were trimmed by 7 bases and 1 base, with 16 bases remaining between them. The CDR3 contains 15 residues. The CDR3 loop is CASTSSRGGNTEAFF. In DNA form, the CDR3 reads TGCGCCAGCACCTCCTCGAGAGGGGGGAACACTGAAGCTTTCTTT.

This rearrangement joins TRBV5-1 to TRBJ2-3; D is possibly TRBD1 (7 bases). CDR1 and CDR2 (germline): SGHRS, YFSETQ. Trimming took 1 base from V and 10 from J, leaving 19 bases between them. The CDR3 has 15 amino acids. CDR3 nucleotides: TGCGCCAGCAGCTTGTGGAGGGGGCGCGGGATTGCGCAGTATTTT. Translating gives CASSLWRGRGIAQYF.

V gene TRBV7-2 combines with J gene TRBJ2-3; 7 bases are shared with TRBD1. This CDR3 spans 15 amino acids. CDR1 is SGHTA and CDR2 is FQGNSA in the germline V gene. V lost 5 bases to trimming and J lost 9 bases; unmatched junction nucleotides: 14. In DNA form, the CDR3 reads TGTGCCAGCAGCAACGGACAGGTTTTATTTTCCACGCAGTATTTT. Translation: CASSNGQVLFSTQYF.

J is TRBJ2-5 and V is TRBV11-2; no firm D call. Trimming took 4 bases from V and 4 from J, leaving 16 bases between them. The length of the CDR3 is 15 residues. Per the germline V gene, CDR1 is SGHAT and CDR2 is FQNNGV. CDR3 nucleotides: TGTGCCAGCAGCTCTCGAAGGAGCTTAGTAGAGACCCAGTACTTC. This gives the protein CASSSRRSLVETQYF.

CDR3 in amino acids: CASRLDSQSQHF. The CDR3 DNA follows: TGTGCCAGCAGATTGGACAGCCAATCCCAGCATTTT. This chain uses TRBV7-9 with TRBJ1-5; D is possibly TRBD1 (6 bases). Per the germline V gene, CDR1 is SEHNR and CDR2 is FQNEAQ (reference sequence). The V end lost 6 bases, the J end lost 11 bases, and 14 bases lay between the germline ends. This CDR3 is built from 12 residues.

As DNA, the CDR3 is TGTGTCACAAAGGGGGCTCCTAGCACAGATACGCAGTATTTT. Amino acids: CVTKGAPSTDTQYF. The chain couples TRBV6-5 to TRBJ2-3; 7 nucleotides align to TRBD1. CDR1 and CDR2 from the germline V gene are MNHEY and SVGAGI. This CDR3 has 14 amino acids.

The chain links TRBV5-5 to TRBJ1-3; maybe TRBD1 (6 bases). V was pared by 4 bases and J by 3 bases, with 20 bases between. The CDR3 is 17 amino acids. Germline lookup yields CDR1 SGHKS and CDR2 YYEKEE (reference sequence). CDR3 sequence reads: CASSHLGRTDFGNTIYF. The CDR3 nucleotides are TGTGCCAGCAGCCATTTAGGGCGGACAGACTTTGGAAACACCATATATTTT.

Concerning this clone itself: Other DNA variants within this sample encode the same CDR3. The chain combines TRBV6-1 with TRBJ2-5; TRBD1 is a possible D gene (5 bases). Trimming shortened V by 1 base and J by 1 base, and 7 bases separated the two germline ends. Germline CDR1 MNHNS, CDR2 SASEGT. The CDR3 consists of 14 residues. CDR3 sequence: CASSEEGIQETQYF. CDR3 sequence (DNA): TGTGCCAGCAGTGAAGAGGGGATCCAAGAGACCCAGTACTTC.

V is TRBV18 and J is TRBJ2-5, with a possible D match to TRBD1 (5 bases). From germline, CDR1 is KGHSH and CDR2 LQKENI. This CDR3 has 13 residues. The V end was cut by 5 bases, the J end by 10 bases, with 17 bases between. The CDR3 here is CASSFLDEGDQYF. In DNA, the CDR3 is TGTGCCAGCTCATTCTTGGATGAAGGGGACCAGTACTTC.